This TCR beta chain is drawn from a study of blood T cell repertoires in COVID-19. Study in general: From the United States, Italy and Spain came samples of acute and convalescent COVID-19. In each case, the material was cDNA or gDNA derived from T cells, B-cell-depleted T cells, or PBMCs.

Original data processing: Amplifying reference gene primers gave estimates of nucleated cell counts. Measured with immunoSEQ multiplex PCR; TCRdb has only the in-frame clones, and not every one. The D gene and trimming were derived from the DNA, and the V and J assignments and clone size from that table. Of nearly 300,000 clones listed, around 88% are singletons. The CDR3 is 15 residues long. The germline gives CDR1 SGHDT, CDR2 YYEEEE. Trimming cost V 0 bases and J 3 bases; bases outside gene matches: 6. The rearrangement uses TRBV5-6 and TRBJ2-7, with 7 nucleotides matching TRBD1. The specimen sequenced was peripheral blood. The receptor comes from a young woman who had recovered from COVID-19. This chain's CDR3 is CASSLGGQRSYEQYF. Written as DNA, the CDR3 is TGTGCCAGCAGCTTGGGGGGACAGAGAAGCTACGAGCAGTACTTC.